These 28 T cell receptor beta chains share one sample of origin, sequenced in a study of T cell responses to AZD1222 COVID-19 vaccine. Libraries were prepared by immunoSEQ multiplex PCR; TCRdb keeps only in-frame clonotypes and omits some of them. This table has more than 75,000 clones, approximately 83% appearing once. Sequences were derived from peripheral blood, sampled 28 days after the second AZD1222 dose. The receptor source for this set is an adult who received the AZD1222 COVID-19 vaccine.

This chain connects TRBV5-8 to TRBJ2-7, with D tentatively TRBD1 (6 bases). The CDR3 covers 15 residues. Per the germline V gene, CDR1 is SGHTS and CDR2 is YDEGEE. Trimming shortened V by 4 bases and J by 3 bases, and 17 bases separated the two germline ends. CDR3 DNA sequence: TGTGCCAGCAGCCCCCAGGGACAAATTGGCTACGAGCAGTACTTC. Translation: CASSPQGQIGYEQYF. The complete variable domain, with remaining parts taken from reference TRBV5-8 and TRBJ2-7, reads EAGVTQSPTHLIKTRGQQATLRCSPISGHTSVYWYQQALGLGLQFLLWYDEGEERNRGNFPPRFSGRQFPNYSSELNVNALELEDSALYLCASSPQGQIGYEQYFGPGTRLTVT.

The CDR3 loop is CASSEGTGALATYEQYF. The CDR3 DNA is TGTGCCAGCAGTGAGGGGACAGGGGCCTTAGCGACCTACGAGCAGTACTTC. This chain joins TRBV2 and TRBJ2-7; 10 bases are shared with TRBD1. Germline loops: CDR1 SNHLY, CDR2 FYNNEI. The CDR3 is made up of 17 amino acids. The V segment lost 3 bases and the J segment 2 bases; nucleotides outside the gene matches: 10.

The CDR3 region is CASSRSTMDSGNTGELFF. In DNA form, the CDR3 reads TGTGCCAGCAGCCGTTCTACCATGGACAGTGGGAACACCGGGGAGCTGTTTTTT. J is TRBJ2-2 and V is TRBV7-3; a possible D gene is TRBD1 (6 bases). V lost 5 bases and J 1 base, leaving 20 bases between the germline ends. Germline lookup yields CDR1 SGHTA and CDR2 FQGTGA. The CDR3 has 18 amino acids. Based on the CDR3 plus reference TRBV7-3 and TRBJ2-2, the full variable domain is GAGVSQTPSNKVTEKGKYVELRCDPISGHTALYWYRQSLGQGPEFLIYFQGTGAADDSGLPNDRFFAVRPEGSVSTLKIQRTERGDSAVYLCASSRSTMDSGNTGELFFGEGSRLTVL.

In this sample, this clone turned up once. The rearrangement joins TRBV19 to TRBJ2-5; 11 bases align to TRBD1. The CDR3 consists of 14 residues. Trimming removed 5 bases from V and 4 bases from J; junction bases left unmatched: 3. Germline V gene sequence: CDR1 LNHDA, CDR2 SQIVND (reference sequence). The CDR3 is CASSGTGGIETQYF. CDR3 coding DNA: TGTGCCAGTAGTGGGACAGGGGGTATAGAGACCCAGTACTTC.

The gene calls are TRBV28 and TRBJ1-1; no definite D call. The CDR3 covers 14 residues. V gave up 3 bases and J gave up 1 base, with 9 bases separating them. Germline lookup yields CDR1 MDHEN and CDR2 SYDVKM. The CDR3 reads CASSFPPENTEAFF. Written as DNA, the CDR3 is TGTGCCAGCAGTTTCCCTCCAGAGAACACTGAAGCTTTCTTT.

The table lists this clone with a few counts. V and J are TRBV27 and TRBJ2-3; D is perhaps TRBD1 or TRBD2 (6 bases each). Germline assignment: CDR1 MNHEY and CDR2 SMNVEV (reference sequence). V lost 6 bases and J 5 bases, leaving 21 bases between the germline ends. This CDR3 has 16 amino acids. CDR3 sequence reads: CASRTPGGGLGDTQYF. CDR3 nucleotide sequence: TGTGCCAGCAGAACCCCCGGTGGGGGGCTCGGAGATACGCAGTATTTT.

The genes are TRBV28 and TRBJ1-2, with TRBD1 matching 8 bases. CDR1 is MDHEN and CDR2 is SYDVKM in the germline V gene. The CDR3 is 14 residues long. V was pared by 5 bases and J by 5 bases, with 7 bases of the junction left unmatched. CDR3 sequence: CASSPGGPPYGYTF. The CDR3 bases are TGTGCCAGCAGTCCAGGGGGCCCTCCTTATGGCTACACCTTC.

V gene TRBV9 combines with J gene TRBJ2-1, with TRBD2 matching over 7 bases. Germline V lookup: CDR1 SGDLS, CDR2 YYNGEE. CDR3 length: 14 amino acids. V shed 3 bases and J 9 bases; nucleotides not matched to a gene: 9. The CDR3 loop is CASSETSFKGEQFF. CDR3 DNA: TGTGCCAGCAGCGAGACTAGCTTTAAGGGTGAGCAGTTCTTC.

This clone was seen only once. This chain links TRBV24-1 with TRBJ2-1; D not certain. The germline V gene encodes CDR1 KGHDR and CDR2 SFDVKD. The CDR3 sequence is 13 residues long. V lost 1 base, J lost 7 bases, and 7 bases lay in between. CDR3 in amino acids: CATSDFPLNEQFF. CDR3 DNA: TGTGCCACCAGTGATTTCCCCTTGAATGAGCAGTTCTTC.

This clone was detected a few times. The chain carries TRBV28 and TRBJ2-7; 11 bases map to TRBD2. Trimming cost V 6 bases and J 7 bases; bases outside gene matches: 11. The CDR3 has 15 residues. Germline V CDR1 and CDR2: MDHEN, SYDVKM. Written as DNA, the CDR3 is TGTGCCAGCAGACCCGGACTAGCGGGCACGGGAGAGCAGTACTTC. It encodes CASRPGLAGTGEQYF.

This chain joins TRBV6-6 and TRBJ2-7; no clear D. Germline CDR1 is MNHNY and CDR2 is SVGAGI (reference sequence). This CDR3 contains 16 residues. V was cut by 1 base and J by 0 bases, with 13 bases left in between. The CDR3 reads CASSYFYPHGSYEQYF. The CDR3, as DNA: TGTGCCAGCAGTTACTTTTATCCTCATGGCTCCTACGAGCAGTACTTC.

The chain uses TRBV10-3 and TRBJ2-1, with a tentative D call TRBD1 (5 bases). V lost 6 bases to trimming and J lost 9 bases, with 12 bases between them. CDR3 length equals 12 residues. Germline V gene lookup returns CDR1 ENHRY and CDR2 SYGVKD. DNA of the CDR3: TGTGCCATCAGAGGGGCAACAGGTGAGCAGTTCTTC. Protein product: CAIRGATGEQFF.

The gene calls are TRBV9 and TRBJ2-1; 11 bases are shared with TRBD2. Per the germline V gene, CDR1 is SGDLS and CDR2 is YYNGEE. This CDR3 spans 17 amino acids. V was clipped by 3 bases and J by 9 bases; unmatched bases: 14. The CDR3 loop reads CASSAQLAGVIVGEQFF. In DNA, the CDR3 is TGTGCCAGCAGCGCCCAACTAGCGGGAGTGATAGTTGGTGAGCAGTTCTTC.

The chain recombines TRBV28 with TRBJ2-7, with TRBD2 identical over 14 bases. The V segment lost 5 bases and the J segment 2 bases; nucleotides outside the gene matches: 8. The germline V gene has CDR1 MDHEN and CDR2 SYDVKM. CDR3 length: 17 amino acids. This CDR3 reads CASSPTGTSGGAYEQYF. CDR3 DNA sequence: TGTGCCAGCAGTCCCACCGGGACTAGCGGGGGTGCCTACGAGCAGTACTTC.

V gene TRBV9 combines with J gene TRBJ1-2, with unresolved D. This CDR3 is built from 13 residues. Trimming removed 0 bases from V and 5 bases from J, with 8 bases in between. Germline V lookup: CDR1 SGDLS, CDR2 YYNGEE. This CDR3 reads CASSVDSGYGYTF. In nucleotides, the CDR3 is TGTGCCAGCAGCGTAGACAGCGGTTATGGCTACACCTTC.

The gene calls are TRBV27 and TRBJ2-1; 7 bases map to TRBD2. J was trimmed by 7 bases and V by 2 bases; bases with no gene match: 11. CDR1 and CDR2 (germline): MNHEY, SMNVEV (reference sequence). The CDR3 totals 16 residues. The CDR3 sequence: CASSLSLAGDVNEQFF. The CDR3 DNA reads as TGTGCCAGCAGTTTAAGTTTGGCGGGAGATGTAAATGAGCAGTTCTTC.

This sequence joins TRBV4-3 and TRBJ2-1; the match to TRBD1 covers 8 bases. This CDR3 is built from 16 residues. CDR1 is LGHNA and CDR2 is YSLEER in the germline V gene. V dropped 0 bases and J dropped 4; count of bases not matched to a gene: 5. CDR3 sequence: CASSQDVRQGYNEQFF. The CDR3 DNA reads as TGCGCCAGCAGCCAAGATGTCAGACAGGGGTACAATGAGCAGTTCTTC.

This chain links TRBV5-6 with TRBJ2-7, with D perhaps matching TRBD1 (6 bases). V shed 0 bases and J shed 6 bases, with 13 bases lying between them. The CDR3 is made up of 14 amino acids. Germline V lookup: CDR1 SGHDT, CDR2 YYEEEE. The CDR3 nucleotides are TGTGCCAGCAGCTTGGTCAGGGGCGCAGGCGAGCAGTACTTC. Residues: CASSLVRGAGEQYF.

The chain couples TRBV19 to TRBJ2-3; 7 bases line up with TRBD2. The CDR3 sequence is 12 residues long. The germline V gene encodes CDR1 LNHDA and CDR2 SQIVND (reference sequence). V gave up 9 bases and J gave up 4 bases; unmatched junction bases: 4. CDR3 DNA: TGTGCCAGCGGGGGAGGGCCAGATACGCAGTATTTT. Translated, it gives CASGGGPDTQYF.

As DNA, the CDR3 is TGTGCCAGTAGTAGGCAGGGACATTCTCCTGACGAGCAGTACTTC. Its protein product is CASSRQGHSPDEQYF. V gene TRBV19 combines with J gene TRBJ2-7, with D perhaps matching TRBD1 (6 bases). There are 15 residues in the CDR3. Trimming pared 4 bases from V and 5 bases from J, leaving 18 bases between. In germline, CDR1 is LNHDA, CDR2 SQIVND (reference sequence).

This chain connects TRBV2 to TRBJ1-1; 7 bases match TRBD1. Germline V gives CDR1 SNHLY, CDR2 FYNNEI. The CDR3 length is 14 residues. V dropped 6 bases and J dropped 0; count of bases not matched to a gene: 4. CDR3: CASSRDSMNTEAFF. The CDR3 DNA follows: TGTGCCAGCAGCCGGGACAGTATGAACACTGAAGCTTTCTTT.

The rearrangement joins TRBV5-5 to TRBJ1-4, with 9 bases lining up with TRBD1. This CDR3 has 17 residues. V lost 2 bases to trimming and J lost 7 bases; unmatched junction nucleotides: 12. CDR1 is SGHKS and CDR2 is YYEKEE in the germline V gene (reference sequence). CDR3 protein: CASSFVPGQGRSEKLFF. As DNA, the CDR3 is TGTGCCAGCAGCTTCGTCCCGGGACAGGGACGGAGTGAAAAACTGTTTTTT.

The CDR3 region has the DNA TGTGCCAGCAGTTTACGGGGACAGCGGGAGTCCCCAGAGACCCAGTACTTC. Residues: CASSLRGQRESPETQYF. The V gene is TRBV27, the J gene TRBJ2-5; D might be TRBD2 (8 bases). CDR3 length equals 17 residues. V dropped 2 bases and J dropped 4 bases, with 20 bases sitting between them. Germline lookup yields CDR1 MNHEY and CDR2 SMNVEV (reference sequence).

This clone was counted between two and nine times. The J gene is TRBJ1-5, the V gene TRBV28, with a weak D call TRBD1 (6 bases). Germline-derived CDR1 and CDR2 are MDHEN and SYDVKM. The CDR3 has 15 residues. Trimming stripped 6 bases from V and 1 base from J, with 13 bases between. The CDR3 here is CASRGTSPSNQPQHF. The CDR3 DNA follows: TGTGCCAGCAGGGGGACATCCCCGAGCAATCAGCCCCAGCATTTT.

The chain recombines TRBV19 with TRBJ2-5; the D gene could be TRBD1 or TRBD2 (5 bases each). Germline loops: CDR1 LNHDA, CDR2 SQIVND (reference sequence). With 5 bases removed from V and 5 bases from J, the gap between germline ends came to 15 bases. The CDR3 has 14 residues. CDR3 region: CASSVARGFETQYF. The CDR3 nucleotides read TGTGCCAGTAGTGTGGCACGGGGCTTCGAGACCCAGTACTTC.

The count of this clone is one. The rearrangement uses TRBV4-1 and TRBJ2-7, with TRBD1 matching 9 bases. Trimming cost V 0 bases and J 7 bases; bases outside gene matches: 7. CDR3 length equals 15 residues. Germline CDR1 and CDR2: MGHRA and YSYEKL. The CDR3 DNA is TGCGCCAGCAGCCAAGATGAGGGGACAGGGCGAGAGCAGTACTTC. This translates into CASSQDEGTGREQYF.

This chain connects TRBV28 to TRBJ2-7, with D possibly being TRBD1 (6 bases). V gave up 3 bases and J gave up 1 base, with 10 bases separating them. The CDR3 totals 14 residues. Germline CDR1 reads MDHEN; CDR2 reads SYDVKM. The chain's CDR3 is CASSLRQGSYEQYF. In DNA form, the CDR3 reads TGTGCCAGCAGTTTGCGGCAGGGGTCCTACGAGCAGTACTTC.

V and J are TRBV21-1 and TRBJ1-1; no DNA check was done on the table's D call, TRBD1. TRBV21-1 is a pseudogene. This CDR3 has 15 residues. The CDR3 loop is CASSKANRTATEAFF. The CDR3 region has the DNA TGTGCCAGCAGCAAAGCCAACAGGACGGCCACTGAAGCTTTCTTT.